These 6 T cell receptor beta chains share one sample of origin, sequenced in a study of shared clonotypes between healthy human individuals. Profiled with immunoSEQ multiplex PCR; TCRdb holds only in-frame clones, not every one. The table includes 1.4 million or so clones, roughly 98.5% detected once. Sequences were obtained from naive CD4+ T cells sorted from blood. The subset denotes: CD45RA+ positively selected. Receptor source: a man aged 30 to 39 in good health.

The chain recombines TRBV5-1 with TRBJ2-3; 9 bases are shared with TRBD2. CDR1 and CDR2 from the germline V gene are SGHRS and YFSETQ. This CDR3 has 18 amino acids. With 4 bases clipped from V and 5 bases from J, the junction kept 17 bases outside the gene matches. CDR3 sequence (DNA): TGCGCCAGCAGCACCGCCCGACGGGGTTCACTAGCGGGAGATACGCAGTATTTT. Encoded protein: CASSTARRGSLAGDTQYF.

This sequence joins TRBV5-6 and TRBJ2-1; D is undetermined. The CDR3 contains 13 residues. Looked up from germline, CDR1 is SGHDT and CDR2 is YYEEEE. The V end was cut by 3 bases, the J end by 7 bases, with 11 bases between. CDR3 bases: TGTGCCAGCAGCTACACGCTAGTGAATGAGCAGTTCTTC. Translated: CASSYTLVNEQFF. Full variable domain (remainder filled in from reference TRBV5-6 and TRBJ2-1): DAGVTQSPTHLIKTRGQQVTLRCSPKSGHDTVSWYQQALGQGPQFIFQYYEEEERQRGNFPDRFSGHQFPNYSSELNVNALLLGDSALYLCASSYTLVNEQFFGPGTRLTVL.

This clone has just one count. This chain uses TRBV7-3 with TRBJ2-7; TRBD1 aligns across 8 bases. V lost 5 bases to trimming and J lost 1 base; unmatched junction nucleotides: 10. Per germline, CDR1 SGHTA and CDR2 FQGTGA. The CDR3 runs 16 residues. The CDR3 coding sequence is TGTGCCAGCAGCGGCCGGGACAGGAGTTTTTCCTACGAGCAGTACTTC. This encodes CASSGRDRSFSYEQYF.

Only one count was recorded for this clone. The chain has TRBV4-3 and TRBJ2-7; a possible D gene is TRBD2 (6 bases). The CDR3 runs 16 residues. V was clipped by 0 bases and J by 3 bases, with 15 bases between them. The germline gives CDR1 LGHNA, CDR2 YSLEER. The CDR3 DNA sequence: TGCGCCAGCAGCCAAGAGAGATTAGCGGCAATCTACGAGCAGTACTTC. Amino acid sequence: CASSQERLAAIYEQYF.

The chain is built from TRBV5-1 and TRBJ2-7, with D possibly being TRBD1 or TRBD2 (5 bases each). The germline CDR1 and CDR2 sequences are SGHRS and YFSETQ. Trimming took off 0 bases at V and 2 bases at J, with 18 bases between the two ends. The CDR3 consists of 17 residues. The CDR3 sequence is CASSLAKEWGNAYEQYF. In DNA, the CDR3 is TGCGCCAGCAGCTTGGCCAAGGAGTGGGGGAACGCCTACGAGCAGTACTTC.

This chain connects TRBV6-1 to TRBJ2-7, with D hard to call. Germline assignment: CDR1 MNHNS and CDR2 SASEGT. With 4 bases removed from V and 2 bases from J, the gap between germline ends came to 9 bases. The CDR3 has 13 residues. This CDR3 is CASSAHSPYEQYF. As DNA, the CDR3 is TGTGCCAGCAGTGCCCACTCCCCCTACGAGCAGTACTTC.